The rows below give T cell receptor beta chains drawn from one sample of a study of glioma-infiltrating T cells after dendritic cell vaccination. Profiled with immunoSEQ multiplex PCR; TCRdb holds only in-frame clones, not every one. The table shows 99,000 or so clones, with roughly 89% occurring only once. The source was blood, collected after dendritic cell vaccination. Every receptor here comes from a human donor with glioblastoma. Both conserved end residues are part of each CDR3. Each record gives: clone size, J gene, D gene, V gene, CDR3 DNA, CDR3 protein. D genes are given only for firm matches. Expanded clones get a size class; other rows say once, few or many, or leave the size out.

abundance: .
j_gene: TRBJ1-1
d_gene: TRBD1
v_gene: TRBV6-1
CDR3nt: TGTGCCAGCAGTGATTGGGACAGTGAAGCTTTCTTT
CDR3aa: CASSDWDSEAFF

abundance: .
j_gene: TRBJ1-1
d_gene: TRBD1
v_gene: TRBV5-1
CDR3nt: TGCGCCAGCAGTCTCACCGGGACAGGGAACACTGAAGCTTTCTTT
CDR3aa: CASSLTGTGNTEAFF

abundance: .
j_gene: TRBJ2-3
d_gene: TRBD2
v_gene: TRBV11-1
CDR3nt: TGTGCCAGCAGCTTACAATCGGGGGAGGGAGATACGCAGTATTTT
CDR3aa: CASSLQSGEGDTQYF

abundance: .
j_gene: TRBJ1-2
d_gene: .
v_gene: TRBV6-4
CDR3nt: TGTGCCAGCAGTGACTTTCCGGGCTATGGCTACACCTTC
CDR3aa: CASSDFPGYGYTF

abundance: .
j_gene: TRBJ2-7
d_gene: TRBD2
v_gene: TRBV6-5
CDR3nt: TGTGCCAGCAGGCGGGACTGGGGGGGCTACGAGCAGTACTTC
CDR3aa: CASRRDWGGYEQYF

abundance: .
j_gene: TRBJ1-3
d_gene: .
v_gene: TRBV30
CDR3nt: TGTGCCTACTCGACAGGATCTGGAAACACCATATATTTT
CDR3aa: CAYSTGSGNTIYF

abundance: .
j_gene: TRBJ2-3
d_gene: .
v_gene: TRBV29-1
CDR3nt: TGCAGCGTTGGAGGGGGAACAGATACGCAGTATTTT
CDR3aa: CSVGGGTDTQYF

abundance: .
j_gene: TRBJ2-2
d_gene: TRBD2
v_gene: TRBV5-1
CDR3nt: TGCGCCAGCAGCTTGCGGAGTAGCGGGCCTAAAACCGGGGAGCTGTTTTTT
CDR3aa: CASSLRSSGPKTGELFF

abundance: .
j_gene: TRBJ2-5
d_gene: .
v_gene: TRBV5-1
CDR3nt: TGCGCCAGCAGCCCCCGGACGGAGCGGCCGACAGAGACCCAGTACTTC
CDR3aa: CASSPRTERPTETQYF

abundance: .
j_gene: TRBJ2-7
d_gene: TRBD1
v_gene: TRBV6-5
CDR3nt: TGTGCCAGCAGTGCCGGGACAGCCTGGGAGCAGTACTTC
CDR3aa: CASSAGTAWEQYF

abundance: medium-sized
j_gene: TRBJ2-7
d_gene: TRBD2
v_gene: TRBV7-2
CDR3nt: TGTGCCAGCAGCTTAGCTAGCGGGTCCCTAGACGAGCAGTACTTC
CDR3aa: CASSLASGSLDEQYF

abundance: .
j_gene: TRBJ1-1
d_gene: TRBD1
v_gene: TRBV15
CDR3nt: TGTGCCACCAGCAGGGGGACAGGGGGGAACACTGAAGCTTTCTTT
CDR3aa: CATSRGTGGNTEAFF

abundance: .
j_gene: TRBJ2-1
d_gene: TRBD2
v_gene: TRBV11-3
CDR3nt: TGTGCCAGCAGCACCCAGGGACTAGCGGGGAACAATGAGCAGTTCTTC
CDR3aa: CASSTQGLAGNNEQFF

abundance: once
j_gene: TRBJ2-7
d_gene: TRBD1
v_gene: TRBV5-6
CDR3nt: TGTGCCAGCAGCAACCCATTTACAGGGGACGGGCAGTACTTC
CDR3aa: CASSNPFTGDGQYF

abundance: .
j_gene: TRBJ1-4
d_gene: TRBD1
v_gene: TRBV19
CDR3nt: TGTGCCAGTAGTCTAGGGACAGGGCCCCCTAATGAAAAACTGTTTTTT
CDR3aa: CASSLGTGPPNEKLFF

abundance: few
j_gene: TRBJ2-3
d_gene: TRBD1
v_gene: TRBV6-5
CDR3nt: TGTGCCAGCAGTCCCGGGACAGGGCGAACAGATACGCAGTATTTT
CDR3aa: CASSPGTGRTDTQYF

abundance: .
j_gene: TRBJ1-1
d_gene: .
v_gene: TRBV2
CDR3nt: TGTGCCAGCGGGGCACGGGTGATGAACACTGAAGCTTTCTTT
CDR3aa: CASGARVMNTEAFF

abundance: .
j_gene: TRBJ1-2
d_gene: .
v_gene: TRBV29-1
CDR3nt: TGCAGCGTTGATGAGTCTCTGTGGGGCTACACCTTC
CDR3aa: CSVDESLWGYTF

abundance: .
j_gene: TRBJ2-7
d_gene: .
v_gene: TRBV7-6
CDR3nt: TGTGCCAGCAGCTTAGCGCAGGAACACGAGCAGTACTTC
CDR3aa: CASSLAQEHEQYF

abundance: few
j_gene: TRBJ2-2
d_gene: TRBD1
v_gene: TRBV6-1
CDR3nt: TGTGCCAGCAGTGAAGCGACAGGGGACACCGGGGAGCTGTTTTTT
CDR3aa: CASSEATGDTGELFF

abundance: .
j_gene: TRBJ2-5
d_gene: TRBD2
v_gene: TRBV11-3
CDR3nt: TGTGCCAGCAGCTCGACTAGCGGGAGACGGGAGACCCAGTACTTC
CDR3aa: CASSSTSGRRETQYF

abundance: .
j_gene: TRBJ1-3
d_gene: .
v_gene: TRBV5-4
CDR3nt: TGTGCCAGCAGCTTGCCAGGCGCCTCTGGAAACACCATATATTTT
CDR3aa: CASSLPGASGNTIYF

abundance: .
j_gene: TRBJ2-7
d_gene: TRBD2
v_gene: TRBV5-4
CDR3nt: TGTGCCAGCAGCTCCGGGACTAAGGCCCCTCTCGAGCAGTACTTC
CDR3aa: CASSSGTKAPLEQYF